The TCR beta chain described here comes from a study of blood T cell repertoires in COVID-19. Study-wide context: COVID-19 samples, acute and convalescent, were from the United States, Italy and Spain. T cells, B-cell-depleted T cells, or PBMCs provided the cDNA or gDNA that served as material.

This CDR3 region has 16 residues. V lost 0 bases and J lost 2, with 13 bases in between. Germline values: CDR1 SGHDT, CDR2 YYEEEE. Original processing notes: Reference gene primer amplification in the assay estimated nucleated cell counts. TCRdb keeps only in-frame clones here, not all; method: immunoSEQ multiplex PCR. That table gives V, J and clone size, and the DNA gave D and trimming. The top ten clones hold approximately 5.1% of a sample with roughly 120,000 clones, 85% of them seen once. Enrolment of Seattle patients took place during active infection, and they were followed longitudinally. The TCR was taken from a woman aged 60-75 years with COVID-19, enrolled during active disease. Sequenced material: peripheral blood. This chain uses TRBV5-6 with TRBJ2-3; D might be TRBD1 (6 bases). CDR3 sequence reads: CASSLGSGEITDTQYF. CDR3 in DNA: TGTGCCAGCAGCTTGGGGTCAGGGGAGATCACAGATACGCAGTATTTT.